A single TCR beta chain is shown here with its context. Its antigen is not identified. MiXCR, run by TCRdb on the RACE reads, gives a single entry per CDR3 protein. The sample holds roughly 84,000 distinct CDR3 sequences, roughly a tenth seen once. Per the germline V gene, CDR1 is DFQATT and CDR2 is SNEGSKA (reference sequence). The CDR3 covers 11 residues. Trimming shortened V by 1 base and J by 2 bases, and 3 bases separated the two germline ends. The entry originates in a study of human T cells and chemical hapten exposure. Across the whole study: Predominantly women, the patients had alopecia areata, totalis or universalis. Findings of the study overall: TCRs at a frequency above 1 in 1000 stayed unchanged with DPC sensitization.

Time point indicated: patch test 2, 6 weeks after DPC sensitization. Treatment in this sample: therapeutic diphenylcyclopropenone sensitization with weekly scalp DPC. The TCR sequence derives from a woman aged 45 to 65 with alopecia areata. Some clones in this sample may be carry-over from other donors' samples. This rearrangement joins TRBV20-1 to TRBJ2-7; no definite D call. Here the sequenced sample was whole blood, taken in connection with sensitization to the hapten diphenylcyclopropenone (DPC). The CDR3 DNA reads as TGCAGTGCTAGAGCCCCCTACGAGCAGTACTTC. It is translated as CSARAPYEQYF.